This is a list of T cell receptor beta chains from one sample in a study of T cells in localized non-small cell lung cancer. Repertoires were generated with immunoSEQ multiplex PCR, while TCRdb's copy carries only in-frame clones and drops some. The repertoire holds 20,000 to 25,000 clones, with about 88% as singletons. Sequenced here: peripheral blood, sampled before any cancer treatment. The receptors come from a man between 40 and 70 years old with stage I lung adenocarcinoma. CDR3s include the opening cysteine and the closing phenylalanine or tryptophan. D genes are given only for firm matches. Size is omitted from some rows. Given values are once, few, many or a class for expanded clones.

v_gene	j_gene	d_gene	abundance	CDR3aa	CDR3nt
TRBV2	TRBJ2-2	TRBD2	-	CASSVGRDGELFF	TGTGCCAGCAGTGTGGGGAGGGACGGGGAGCTGTTTTTT
TRBV7-2	TRBJ2-1	TRBD2	-	CASTAGLGASGSSNEQFF	TGTGCCAGCACAGCGGGATTAGGGGCTAGCGGGAGTTCCAATGAGCAGTTCTTC
TRBV18	TRBJ2-2	-	once	CASSPPTGRETGELFF	TGTGCCAGCTCACCACCGACAGGGAGGGAGACCGGGGAGCTGTTTTTT
TRBV15	TRBJ1-4	-	-	CATSGLQGQASEEKLFF	TGTGCCACCAGCGGACTTCAAGGGCAGGCCTCCGAAGAAAAACTGTTTTTT
TRBV19	TRBJ2-7	-	-	CASSMGRTYEQYF	TGTGCCAGTAGTATGGGCCGAACCTACGAGCAGTACTTC
TRBV4-2	TRBJ2-3	TRBD2	-	CASSWDRAGGPGDTQYF	TGTGCCAGCAGCTGGGATAGGGCGGGAGGGCCGGGGGATACGCAGTATTTT
TRBV28	TRBJ1-2	-	-	CASGSRGGYTF	TGTGCCAGCGGGTCGAGGGGTGGCTACACCTTC
TRBV6-1	TRBJ2-7	-	-	CASRSYYGGYEQYF	TGTGCCAGCAGGTCTTATTACGGAGGGTACGAGCAGTACTTC
TRBV9	TRBJ1-4	-	-	CASSPWKGSNEKLFF	TGTGCCAGCAGCCCTTGGAAGGGATCTAATGAAAAACTGTTTTTT
TRBV7-9	TRBJ2-1	TRBD1	-	CASSLDRGYNEQFF	TGTGCCAGCAGCTTGGACAGGGGCTACAATGAGCAGTTCTTC
TRBV9	TRBJ1-3	-	-	CASSVRGVGGNTIYF	TGTGCCAGCAGCGTAAGAGGGGTAGGAGGAAACACCATATATTTT
TRBV19	TRBJ2-1	-	-	CASSIGPLENNEQFF	TGTGCCAGTAGTATCGGGCCACTAGAGAACAATGAGCAGTTCTTC
TRBV11-2	TRBJ2-3	-	-	CASSLARVAAFTDTQYF	TGTGCCAGCAGCTTAGCTCGTGTCGCGGCTTTCACAGATACGCAGTATTTT
TRBV28	TRBJ2-7	-	-	CASSFEGLGYEQYF	TGTGCCAGCAGTTTCGAGGGGTTGGGTTACGAGCAGTACTTC
TRBV28	TRBJ2-3	TRBD2	-	CASSLKRNRGESTDTQYF	TGTGCCAGCAGTTTAAAAAGGAATCGGGGGGAAAGCACAGATACGCAGTATTTT
TRBV2	TRBJ2-5	-	-	CASRDDSAGNF	TGTGCCAGCAGGGATGACAGCGCGGGGAACTTC
TRBV7-3	TRBJ2-3	-	once	CASSFGRGLGDTQYF	TGTGCCAGCAGCTTTGGGAGGGGGCTCGGAGATACGCAGTATTTT
TRBV30	TRBJ1-1	-	-	CAWSAKRYGDTEAFF	TGTGCCTGGAGCGCAAAGAGGTATGGGGACACTGAAGCTTTCTTT
TRBV11-3	TRBJ2-5	-	-	CASSLMQQETQYF	TGTGCCAGCAGCTTAATGCAGCAAGAGACCCAGTACTTC
TRBV6-5	TRBJ1-2	-	medium-sized	CASSLDGLLSYTF	TGTGCCAGCAGCTTGGACGGCCTTCTCAGCTACACCTTC
TRBV30	TRBJ1-1	-	few	CAWSVKMNTEAFF	TGTGCCTGGAGTGTAAAGATGAACACTGAAGCTTTCTTT
TRBV18	TRBJ2-5	TRBD1	-	CASSPGQGMETQYF	TGTGCCAGCTCACCGGGACAGGGCATGGAGACCCAGTACTTC
TRBV13	TRBJ2-7	-	-	CATGVGRREQYF	TGTGCTACCGGCGTGGGCCGCAGGGAGCAGTACTTC
TRBV19	TRBJ2-7	TRBD2	-	CASSIRLGGSPHEQYF	TGTGCCAGTAGTATTAGACTCGGCGGGAGTCCCCACGAGCAGTACTTC
TRBV6-5	TRBJ2-2	TRBD1	-	CASSATGTGELFF	TGTGCCAGCAGCGCGACAGGGACCGGGGAGCTGTTTTTT
TRBV7-8	TRBJ2-7	-	few	CASSLIQDTEQYF	TGTGCCAGCAGCTTAATACAGGACACCGAGCAGTACTTC
TRBV29-1	TRBJ2-5	-	-	CSVGGAGETQYF	TGCAGCGTTGGGGGGGCCGGGGAGACCCAGTACTTC
TRBV7-3	TRBJ2-3	TRBD2	few	CASSSSGATDTQYF	TGTGCCAGCAGCTCCAGCGGGGCCACAGATACGCAGTATTTT
TRBV9	TRBJ2-7	-	-	CASSVGIDYEQYF	TGTGCCAGCAGCGTGGGGATTGACTACGAGCAGTACTTC
TRBV19	TRBJ2-3	-	once	CATPRTDTQYF	TGTGCCACCCCCCGCACAGATACGCAGTATTTT
TRBV6-5	TRBJ2-7	TRBD1	-	CAGANTPQGRLGQYF	TGTGCCGGAGCAAACACCCCACAGGGGCGACTTGGGCAGTACTTC
TRBV6-5	TRBJ1-4	TRBD1	-	CASSPRDRVDEKLFF	TGTGCCAGCAGTCCCCGGGACAGGGTAGATGAAAAACTGTTTTTT
TRBV19	TRBJ1-2	-	once	CASNPRINYGYTF	TGTGCCAGTAACCCTCGGATAAACTATGGCTACACCTTC
TRBV5-1	TRBJ1-2	-	-	CASSRTANYGYTF	TGCGCCAGCAGCCGGACGGCAAACTATGGCTACACCTTC
TRBV7-8	TRBJ2-3	-	once	CASRARPLGRTDTQYF	TGTGCCAGCAGGGCACGTCCACTAGGCCGCACAGATACGCAGTATTTT
TRBV4-3	TRBJ1-4	-	-	CASSQEPQDREKLFF	TGCGCCAGCAGCCAAGAGCCACAAGACAGGGAAAAACTGTTTTTT
TRBV5-6	TRBJ2-1	-	-	CASSLVQGNEQFF	TGTGCCAGCAGCTTGGTGCAGGGCAATGAGCAGTTCTTC
TRBV6-1	TRBJ2-1	TRBD1	-	CASRGQGADEQFF	TGTGCCAGCAGGGGACAGGGCGCGGATGAGCAGTTCTTC
TRBV9	TRBJ2-7	TRBD2	-	CASSVEGRDEQYF	TGTGCCAGCAGCGTAGAAGGGAGGGACGAGCAGTACTTC
TRBV6-5	TRBJ2-7	-	-	CASSYSRGFGEQYF	TGTGCCAGCAGTTACTCACGGGGGTTCGGTGAGCAGTACTTC
TRBV7-2	TRBJ2-5	-	-	CASSWKDGETQYF	TGTGCCAGCAGCTGGAAGGATGGGGAGACCCAGTACTTC
TRBV4-3	TRBJ1-2	-	-	CASSQDVTGGYGYTF	TGCGCCAGCAGCCAAGATGTAACCGGTGGCTATGGCTACACCTTC
TRBV5-1	TRBJ1-3	-	-	CASSLESSGNTIYF	TGCGCCAGCAGCTTGGAAAGCTCTGGAAACACCATATATTTT
TRBV28	TRBJ1-5	-	-	CAIDGGGFSNQPQHF	TGTGCAATAGACGGGGGGGGATTTAGCAATCAGCCCCAGCATTTT
TRBV27	TRBJ1-5	-	-	CASRSWKREASQPQHF	TGTGCCAGCAGGTCCTGGAAAAGGGAGGCGAGTCAGCCCCAGCATTTT